This record covers a single T cell receptor (beta chain). The repertoire was sequenced with immunoSEQ multiplex PCR; TCRdb's copy has only in-frame clones and lacks some. Here the sample table reports 7,700 or so clones. The data were taken from a study of synovial regulatory T cells in juvenile arthritis. The CDR3 contains 17 residues. No nucleotide data were recorded. The germline V gene encodes CDR1 PRHDT and CDR2 FYEKMQ (reference sequence). Sequencing was done on a sample of Treg cells from blood. Specified subset: remaining (HLA-DR-negative) circulating blood Treg cells. The J gene is TRBJ2-1, the V gene TRBV13; the D gene TCRdb calls, TRBD2, cannot be checked with no DNA. This TCR derives from a donor younger than 30 with juvenile idiopathic arthritis. The CDR3 sequence is CASSLVRAGEVMNEQFF.